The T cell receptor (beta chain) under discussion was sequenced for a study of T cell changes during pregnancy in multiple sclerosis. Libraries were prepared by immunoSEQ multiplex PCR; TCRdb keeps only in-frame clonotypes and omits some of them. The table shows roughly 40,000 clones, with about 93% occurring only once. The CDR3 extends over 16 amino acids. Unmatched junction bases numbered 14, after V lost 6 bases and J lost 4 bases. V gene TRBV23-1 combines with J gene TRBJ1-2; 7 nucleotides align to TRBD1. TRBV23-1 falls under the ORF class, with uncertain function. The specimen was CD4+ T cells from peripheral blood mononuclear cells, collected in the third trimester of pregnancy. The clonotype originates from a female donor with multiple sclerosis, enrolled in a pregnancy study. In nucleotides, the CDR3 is TGCGCCAGCAGGGTAAGTACAGGGGTCACGTTCTATGGCTACACCTTC. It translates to CASRVSTGVTFYGYTF.